Below, one T cell receptor beta chain is given with its context. An end of the junction does not agree with germline; a read error may underlie this. Germline CDR1 and CDR2: MNHEY and SVGEGT. The CDR3 has 15 amino acids. This record belongs to a study of blood T cell repertoires in COVID-19. Profiled with immunoSEQ multiplex PCR; TCRdb holds only in-frame clones, not every one. The table lists roughly 100,000 clones, roughly nine tenths of them singletons. The sequence derives from a woman at least 80 years old in a cohort sampled during active COVID-19. Material: peripheral blood. The chain carries TRBV6-2 or TRBV6-3 and TRBJ2-7; D is possibly TRBD1 (7 bases). CDR3 DNA: TGTGCCGGCAGCAGTGGAGGGGGCGGCTCCTACGAGCAGTACTTC. Encoded protein: CAGSSGGGGSYEQYF.